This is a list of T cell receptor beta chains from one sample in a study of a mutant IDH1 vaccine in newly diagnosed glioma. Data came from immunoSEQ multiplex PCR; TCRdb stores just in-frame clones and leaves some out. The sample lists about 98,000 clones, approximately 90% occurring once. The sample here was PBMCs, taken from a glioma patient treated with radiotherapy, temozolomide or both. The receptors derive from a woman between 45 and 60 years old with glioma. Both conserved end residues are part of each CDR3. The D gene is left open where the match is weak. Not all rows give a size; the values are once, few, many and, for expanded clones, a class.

CDR3 protein: CASSQAPGDVTDTQYF
CDR3 DNA: TGCGCCAGCAGTCAAGCCCCGGGGGATGTAACAGATACGCAGTATTTT
D gene: NA
clone size: NA
V gene: TRBV23-1
J gene: TRBJ2-3
CDR3 length: 16

CDR3 protein: CAWTQRETYNEQFF
CDR3 DNA: TGTGCCTGGACCCAGCGGGAGACCTACAATGAGCAGTTCTTC
D gene: TRBD2
clone size: NA
V gene: TRBV30
J gene: TRBJ2-1
CDR3 length: 14

CDR3 protein: CASSRQGAGNTIYF
CDR3 DNA: TGTGCCAGCAGCCGACAGGGGGCTGGAAACACCATATATTTT
D gene: TRBD1
clone size: NA
V gene: TRBV9
J gene: TRBJ1-3
CDR3 length: 14

CDR3 protein: CAGSGEANEKLFF
CDR3 DNA: TGTGCCGGCAGTGGGGAGGCTAATGAAAAACTGTTTTTT
D gene: NA
clone size: NA
V gene: TRBV2
J gene: TRBJ1-4
CDR3 length: 13

CDR3 protein: CASSLGDNQETQYF
CDR3 DNA: TGTGCCAGCAGTTTAGGGGACAACCAAGAGACCCAGTACTTC
D gene: NA
clone size: NA
V gene: TRBV28
J gene: TRBJ2-5
CDR3 length: 14

CDR3 protein: CASGLNPGAGVYEQYF
CDR3 DNA: TGTGCTAGTGGTTTGAACCCCGGAGCGGGGGTCTACGAGCAGTACTTC
D gene: TRBD2
clone size: NA
V gene: TRBV12-5
J gene: TRBJ2-7
CDR3 length: 16

CDR3 protein: CASSLLGPQETQYF
CDR3 DNA: TGTGCCAGCAGTTTACTGGGCCCACAGGAGACCCAGTACTTC
D gene: NA
clone size: NA
V gene: TRBV28
J gene: TRBJ2-5
CDR3 length: 14

CDR3 protein: CSAATFSGNTIYF
CDR3 DNA: TGCAGCGCCGCGACATTCTCTGGAAACACCATATATTTT
D gene: NA
clone size: NA
V gene: TRBV29-1
J gene: TRBJ1-3
CDR3 length: 13

CDR3 protein: CASSVRTGEQFF
CDR3 DNA: TGTGCCAGCAGCGTCAGGACCGGCGAGCAGTTCTTC
D gene: NA
clone size: NA
V gene: TRBV9
J gene: TRBJ2-1
CDR3 length: 12

CDR3 protein: CAWSVPGGESNQPQHF
CDR3 DNA: TGTGCCTGGAGTGTACCCGGGGGCGAGAGCAATCAGCCCCAGCATTTT
D gene: NA
clone size: NA
V gene: TRBV30
J gene: TRBJ1-5
CDR3 length: 16

CDR3 protein: CASRVGLVYEQYF
CDR3 DNA: TGTGCCAGCAGGGTAGGGCTGGTCTACGAGCAGTACTTC
D gene: NA
clone size: NA
V gene: TRBV28
J gene: TRBJ2-7
CDR3 length: 13

CDR3 protein: CASSPDRVGEAFF
CDR3 DNA: TGTGCCAGCAGCCCGGACAGGGTTGGTGAAGCTTTCTTT
D gene: TRBD1
clone size: few
V gene: TRBV7-2
J gene: TRBJ1-1
CDR3 length: 13

CDR3 protein: CASSTGQRGGYEQYF
CDR3 DNA: TGTGCCAGCAGCACAGGACAGAGGGGCGGGTACGAGCAGTACTTC
D gene: NA
clone size: NA
V gene: TRBV5-4
J gene: TRBJ2-7
CDR3 length: 15

CDR3 protein: CASSSQSSYEQYF
CDR3 DNA: TGTGCCAGCTCATCCCAGAGCTCCTACGAGCAGTACTTC
D gene: NA
clone size: NA
V gene: TRBV18
J gene: TRBJ2-7
CDR3 length: 13

CDR3 protein: CASSRVAGTSGRKTQYF
CDR3 DNA: TGTGCCAGCAGCCGGGTCGCTGGGACTAGCGGGCGTAAGACCCAGTACTTC
D gene: TRBD2
clone size: once
V gene: TRBV7-9
J gene: TRBJ2-5
CDR3 length: 17

CDR3 protein: CASSLELAGGYEQYF
CDR3 DNA: TGTGCCAGCAGCTTAGAGCTAGCGGGAGGGTACGAGCAGTACTTC
D gene: TRBD2
clone size: NA
V gene: TRBV7-2
J gene: TRBJ2-7
CDR3 length: 15

CDR3 protein: CASSVGRVNTEAFF
CDR3 DNA: TGTGCCAGCAGCGTCGGACGGGTGAACACTGAAGCTTTCTTT
D gene: NA
clone size: NA
V gene: TRBV9
J gene: TRBJ1-1
CDR3 length: 14

CDR3 protein: CASSYSTTATGELFF
CDR3 DNA: TGTGCTAGCAGTTACTCGACGACAGCCACCGGGGAGCTGTTTTTT
D gene: NA
clone size: NA
V gene: TRBV7-7
J gene: TRBJ2-2
CDR3 length: 15

CDR3 protein: CASSLAGQGAGSREQFF
CDR3 DNA: TGTGCCAGCAGCTTAGCTGGCCAGGGGGCGGGATCTCGTGAGCAGTTCTTC
D gene: TRBD1
clone size: NA
V gene: TRBV7-3
J gene: TRBJ2-1
CDR3 length: 17

CDR3 protein: CSAGGSGELFF
CDR3 DNA: TGCAGTGCCGGGGGCTCCGGGGAGCTGTTTTTT
D gene: NA
clone size: once
V gene: TRBV20-1
J gene: TRBJ2-2
CDR3 length: 11

CDR3 protein: CASSEYGGDTEAFF
CDR3 DNA: TGTGCCAGCAGTGAATATGGTGGGGACACTGAAGCTTTCTTT
D gene: NA
clone size: NA
V gene: TRBV25-1
J gene: TRBJ1-1
CDR3 length: 14

CDR3 protein: CASSPASGPNQPQHF
CDR3 DNA: TGTGCCAGCAGCCCAGCGTCGGGACCCAATCAGCCCCAGCATTTT
D gene: NA
clone size: NA
V gene: TRBV7-8
J gene: TRBJ1-5
CDR3 length: 15

CDR3 protein: CASSFGTVSYNEQFF
CDR3 DNA: TGTGCCAGCAGCTTCGGAACGGTAAGCTACAATGAGCAGTTCTTC
D gene: NA
clone size: once
V gene: TRBV11-2
J gene: TRBJ2-1
CDR3 length: 15

CDR3 protein: CASSLWGLSGESYEQYF
CDR3 DNA: TGTGCCAGCAGCCTATGGGGGCTCTCCGGTGAATCCTACGAGCAGTACTTC
D gene: NA
clone size: once
V gene: TRBV13
J gene: TRBJ2-7
CDR3 length: 17

CDR3 protein: CASRKTGDTRKAFF
CDR3 DNA: TGTGCCAGCAGAAAAACAGGGGACACCAGGAAAGCTTTCTTT
D gene: TRBD1
clone size: NA
V gene: TRBV5-8
J gene: TRBJ1-1
CDR3 length: 14

CDR3 protein: CASSWTSGKTDTQYF
CDR3 DNA: TGTGCCAGCAGTTGGACTAGCGGGAAGACAGATACGCAGTATTTT
D gene: TRBD2
clone size: once
V gene: TRBV6-6
J gene: TRBJ2-3
CDR3 length: 15

CDR3 protein: CASSLGLKETQYF
CDR3 DNA: TGTGCCAGCAGCTTGGGGCTGAAAGAGACCCAGTACTTC
D gene: NA
clone size: NA
V gene: TRBV7-2
J gene: TRBJ2-5
CDR3 length: 13

CDR3 protein: CASCPLAGSGDTQYF
CDR3 DNA: TGCGCCAGCTGCCCCCTAGCGGGAAGCGGTGATACGCAGTATTTT
D gene: TRBD2
clone size: NA
V gene: TRBV5-1
J gene: TRBJ2-3
CDR3 length: 15

CDR3 protein: CAWSGYRKGNSPLHF
CDR3 DNA: TGTGCCTGGAGTGGATACAGGAAGGGTAATTCACCCCTCCACTTT
D gene: NA
clone size: NA
V gene: TRBV30
J gene: TRBJ1-6
CDR3 length: 15

CDR3 protein: CASSLLGTGVNEQFF
CDR3 DNA: TGCGCCAGCAGCTTGTTAGGGACAGGGGTCAATGAGCAGTTCTTC
D gene: TRBD1
clone size: NA
V gene: TRBV5-1
J gene: TRBJ2-1
CDR3 length: 15